Included here is one TCR beta chain sequence, with context. These data are taken from a study of CD8 T cells in Susac syndrome. V gave up 1 base and J gave up 3 bases, with 12 bases separating them. CDR1 and CDR2 (germline): MGHRA, YSYEKL. The CDR3 is 15 amino acids. Random hexamers were used to reverse transcribe the RNA input (roughly 0.5 to 1 ug). TCRdb reprocessed the immunoSEQ multiplex PCR reads with MiXCR, giving one entry per CDR3 protein. The sample shows under 200,000 distinct CDR3 sequences, 85% to 95% of them seen only once. The sample comprised CD8+ T cells from PBMCs. The genes are TRBV4-1 and TRBJ1-2; D remains ambiguous. This TCR derives from a human donor with multiple sclerosis. This CDR3 is CASSQGDTVYYGYTF. The CDR3 nucleotides read TGCGCCAGCAGCCAAGGCGACACGGTCTACTATGGCTACACCTTC.